The present entry profiles one TCR beta chain with its context. The sample originates from a study of blood T cell repertoires in COVID-19. As for the study in general: T cells, B-cell-depleted T cells, or PBMCs provided the cDNA or gDNA that served as material.

Seattle patients were enrolled while actively infected and followed longitudinally. In the source study's methods: Amplification from reference gene primers served as the basis for estimated nucleated cell counts. Profiling relied on immunoSEQ multiplex PCR, and the TCRdb table lists in-frame clones only, not all of them. The V and J calls and the clone size are those of that table, but D and trimming were determined from the DNA. The sample consists of more than 350,000 clones, around 90% of them appearing once. Trimming pared 2 bases from V and 2 bases from J, leaving 12 bases between. CDR3 size: 15 residues. CDR1 and CDR2 (germline): MNHNY, SVGAGI (reference sequence).

Sequences were obtained from peripheral blood. The receptor was isolated from a woman aged 25 to 45 with COVID-19, enrolled during active disease. The chain employs TRBV6-6 and TRBJ1-2, with a possible D match to TRBD1 (6 bases). The CDR3, as DNA: TGTGCCAGCAGTTACGTCCCGCAGGGGAACTATGGCTACACCTTC. Amino acid sequence: CASSYVPQGNYGYTF.